This T cell receptor beta chain stems from a study of technical replicates of blood from a handful of donors. V dropped 5 bases and J dropped 3 bases, with 14 bases sitting between them. The germline V gene has CDR1 SGHRS and CDR2 YFSETQ. CDR3 size: 14 residues. As regards this clone: Other nucleotide sequences in the sample specify the same CDR3.

The data were produced by immunoSEQ multiplex PCR, yet TCRdb's version contains in-frame clones alone and is incomplete. The data show approximately 66,000 clones, with 88% seen just once and about 4.6% held by the top ten. This TCR came from a human donor in good health. Some clones in this sample may be carry-over from other donors' samples. V is TRBV5-1 and J is TRBJ1-1, with no clear D. Material for sequencing was PBMCs. The CDR3 coding sequence is TGCGCCAGCAGTCCCGCTGGCGGGTACACTGAAGCTTTCTTT. Protein: CASSPAGGYTEAFF.